This T cell receptor (beta chain) originates from a study of OX40 agonist ivuxolimab in advanced cancers. V lost 5 bases and J lost 5; bases outside the gene matches: 6. The germline gives CDR1 SGHAT, CDR2 FQNNGV. The CDR3 has 14 amino acids. Profiled with immunoSEQ multiplex PCR; TCRdb holds only in-frame clones, not every one. The repertoire holds 60,000 to 85,000 clones, with approximately 80% as singletons. Concerning this clone itself: Its antigen remains unknown.

Study-level points and caveats: On average, CD8+ T cells showed a greater number of expanded clones than CD4+.

The chain couples TRBV11-2 to TRBJ2-7, with TRBD1 matching over 10 bases. The TCR originated in an adult with an advanced solid tumor such as melanoma, head and neck, liver or kidney cancer. The specimen was CD4+ or CD8+ T cells sorted from blood, collected in a trial of the OX40 agonist ivuxolimab. This chain's CDR3 is CASSTGTGADEQYF. CDR3 in DNA: TGTGCCAGCAGCACCGGGACAGGGGCGGACGAGCAGTACTTC.